The 14 T cell receptor beta chains given below trace back to one sample, sequenced in a study of CDR3 diversity in severe acne. TCRdb re-called the PCR reads through MiXCR, storing one row per CDR3 protein. The sample contains about 98,000 distinct CDR3 sequences, roughly 51% of which appear only once. Material: blood. These receptors came from a male donor with acne.

This chain joins TRBV6-1 and TRBJ2-2; D is tentatively TRBD1 or TRBD2 (6 bases each). The CDR3 has 14 amino acids. V lost 9 bases and J 1 base, leaving 12 bases between the germline ends. Germline values: CDR1 MNHNS, CDR2 SASEGT. Here the CDR3 DNA reads TGTGCCAGTCGCGGAGGGGGGAACACCGGGGAGCTGTTTTTT. Residues: CASRGGGNTGELFF.

This clonotype was seen ten or more times. CDR3 protein: CASSAPGAYTEAFF. The CDR3 DNA reads TGCGCCAGCAGCGCCCCAGGGGCGTACACTGAAGCTTTCTTT. The V gene is TRBV4-1, the J gene TRBJ1-1, with D perhaps TRBD1 (6 bases). Between the trimmed V and J ends, which lost 5 bases and 3 bases, there was a span of 13 bases. The CDR3 runs 14 residues. The germline V gene has CDR1 MGHRA and CDR2 YSYEKL.

This chain uses TRBV15 with TRBJ2-3; D is possibly TRBD1 (8 bases). The germline V and J ends were trimmed by 6 bases and 2 bases, with 12 bases remaining between them. Germline V gives CDR1 LNHNV, CDR2 YYDKDF (reference sequence). The CDR3 totals 14 residues. The CDR3 reads CATRQGGFTDTQYF. In nucleotides, the CDR3 is TGTGCCACCAGACAGGGGGGGTTCACAGATACGCAGTATTTT.

This clonotype was counted at least ten times. The chain links TRBV28 to TRBJ2-4; 7 nucleotides line up with TRBD2. This CDR3 has 18 amino acids. Trimming cost V 5 bases and J 8 bases; bases outside gene matches: 21. The germline V gene encodes CDR1 MDHEN and CDR2 SYDVKM. The CDR3: CASSQPLRGDPPHDIQYF. In nucleotides, the CDR3 is TGTGCCAGCAGTCAACCACTCCGGGGGGATCCACCACACGACATTCAGTACTTC.

V is TRBV20-1 and J is TRBJ1-1; D unresolved. Germline assignment: CDR1 DFQATT and CDR2 SNEGSKA (reference sequence). This CDR3 comprises 13 residues. The V and J ends lost 3 bases and 4 bases respectively, with 12 bases between them. The chain's CDR3 is CSARPAGGTEAFF. CDR3 nucleotide sequence: TGCAGTGCTAGGCCTGCGGGAGGCACTGAAGCTTTCTTT.

This rearrangement joins TRBV7-8 to TRBJ2-5; 13 nucleotides match TRBD2. CDR1 is SGHVS and CDR2 is FQNEAQ in the germline V gene. The trim removed 4 bases at V and 4 bases at J, leaving 12 bases unmatched. This CDR3 region has 18 residues. DNA for the CDR3: TGTGCCAGCAGCTATAGGAGCGGACTAGCGGGAGTCTTAGAGACCCAGTACTTC. It translates to CASSYRSGLAGVLETQYF.

The CDR3: CASSAGDQSAEAFF. The CDR3 region has the DNA TGTGCCAGCAGCGCAGGAGACCAGAGCGCTGAAGCTTTCTTT. The J gene is TRBJ1-1, the V gene TRBV9; no reliable D call. The CDR3 loop spans 14 amino acids. Germline V gene data show CDR1 as SGDLS and CDR2 as YYNGEE. V lost 3 bases, J lost 6 bases, and 15 bases lay in between. The variable domain in full, with the rest retrieved from reference TRBV9 and TRBJ1-1, is DSGVTQTPKHLITATGQRVTLRCSPRSGDLSVYWYQQSLDQGLQFLIQYYNGEERAKGNILERFSAQQFPDLHSELNLSSLELGDSALYFCASSAGDQSAEAFFGQGTRLTVV.

In this sample, this clonotype turned up once. The chain is built from TRBV7-9 and TRBJ1-1, with 7 positions matching TRBD1. With 8 bases clipped from V and 2 bases from J, the junction kept 8 bases outside the gene matches. The CDR3 spans 14 residues. From germline, CDR1 is SEHNR and CDR2 FQNEAQ (reference sequence). The DNA for the CDR3 is TGTGCCAGCGGCGATAGGGGGCGAAACACTGAAGCTTTCTTT. Protein product: CASGDRGRNTEAFF.

In the case of this clonotype: A read error may be the cause here, since a much bigger clone is one base away. The chain joins TRBV5-8 to TRBJ1-2; tentatively, D is TRBD1 (6 bases). In germline, CDR1 is SGHTS, CDR2 YDEGEE. Between the trimmed V and J ends, which lost 4 bases and 9 bases, there was a span of 16 bases. The CDR3 runs to 13 residues. The CDR3 DNA is TGTGCCAGCAGCCAACAGGGAGGGTATAGCTACACCTTC. It codes for CASSQQGGYSYTF.

The chain uses TRBV2 and TRBJ2-7, with D perhaps TRBD2 (6 bases). Germline lookup yields CDR1 SNHLY and CDR2 FYNNEI. The CDR3 spans 14 residues. V was clipped by 8 bases and J by 1 base, with 15 bases between them. The CDR3, as DNA: TGTGCCAGCGGTAGGGTCGCGGGGTCCTACGAGCAGTACTTC. This codes for CASGRVAGSYEQYF.

This clonotype has only a few counts. This sequence joins TRBV28 and TRBJ2-3; D not certain. This CDR3 is built from 11 residues. Germline CDR1 is MDHEN and CDR2 is SYDVKM. The ends were cut back, 10 bases at V and 6 bases at J, with 11 bases in the middle. CDR3 nucleotide sequence: TGTGCCACCAAGGGTGCCGATACGCAGTATTTT. Its translation: CATKGADTQYF.

The chain is built from TRBV7-2 and TRBJ2-4, with 8 bases lining up with TRBD2. V shed 5 bases and J 11 bases; nucleotides not matched to a gene: 14. The CDR3 is 15 amino acids. Germline CDR1 SGHTA, CDR2 FQGNSA. CDR3 coding DNA: TGTGCCAGCAGCCATAGCGGGAAGGACAAGGAAGTTCAGTACTTC. Its translation: CASSHSGKDKEVQYF.

This sequence joins TRBV10-3 and TRBJ2-7; D call uncertain. The CDR3 sequence is 13 residues long. V was clipped by 10 bases and J by 0 bases, with 13 bases between them. Germline loops: CDR1 ENHRY, CDR2 SYGVKD. The CDR3: CATNPESSYEQYF. The CDR3 DNA follows: TGTGCCACAAATCCAGAGAGCTCCTACGAGCAGTACTTC.

Ten or more counts support this clonotype. V usage is TRBV5-6 and J usage is TRBJ1-2; no clear D gene. Germline-derived CDR1 and CDR2 are SGHDT and YYEEEE. The CDR3 has 12 amino acids. V was cut by 2 bases and J by 6 bases, with 8 bases left in between. The CDR3 DNA follows: TGTGCCAGCAGCTTACGGGTCGATGGCTACACCTTC. Protein sequence: CASSLRVDGYTF.